This T cell receptor beta chain was sequenced during a study of human T cells and chemical hapten exposure. Study-wide context: TCR yield per sample varied, mainly due to pooled library volumes. Study-level points and caveats: Expanded TCRs made up significantly more big CDR3 similarity clusters than controls did. Healthy individuals' immune responses may differ from those of donors, who had alopecia.

Worth noting for this clonotype: The antigen remains unidentified.

The germline gives CDR1 SQVTM, CDR2 ANQGSEA. The V segment lost 6 bases and the J segment 4 bases; nucleotides outside the gene matches: 6. This CDR3 has 13 residues. Described time point: patch test 1, 2 weeks after DPC sensitization. Regarding treatment: therapeutic diphenylcyclopropenone sensitization with weekly scalp DPC. Total RNA was isolated from unfractionated whole blood. TCRdb re-derived calls from the RACE reads in MiXCR, one entry per CDR3 protein. Here the sample spans around 300,000 distinct CDR3 sequences, approximately 6.9% being singletons. The rearrangement uses TRBV29-1 and TRBJ2-7, with 10 bases aligning to TRBD2. The material sequenced was whole blood, taken in connection with sensitization to the hapten diphenylcyclopropenone (DPC). This sequence was found in a woman aged 18-29 years with alopecia areata. Some clones in this sample may be carry-over from other donors' samples. The CDR3 bases are TGCAGCGTGGCATCTAGCGGGGGTTACGAGCAGTACTTC. Translated: CSVASSGGYEQYF.